This T cell receptor (beta chain) came from a study of blood T cells in healthy people across ages (dated by TCRdb to 2015 to 2017). About the full investigation: In model experiments, template switching captured roughly one uniquely barcoded TCR beta cDNA molecule for every two T cells. To avoid experimental bias, donors of different ages were randomly spread across the sequencing lanes. The study measured age-related changes in TCR beta repertoire diversity using deep sequencing normalized with unique cDNA molecular identifiers. The donors were split into four age groups: young (average around 15 years), middle-aged (around 40), aged (about 62) and long-lived (approximately 80). Using the same blood draw, the study looked at two additional independent replicas of 1 million unique cDNA reads for two donors, one aged 18 to 29 and the other aged 80 or older.

With regard to this clonotype: This clone's antigen is unknown. There are no base qualities to consult, and no much larger clone falls within one base.

The receptor library was made with 5' RACE. Sequencing took place on an Illumina HiSeq 2500. A second PCR of roughly 7 to 11 cycles was performed with a sample-barcoded 5' primer and a J-beta primer mix. A unique molecular identifier was introduced onto each TCR beta cDNA molecule by a template-switch 5' adaptor carrying 12 random nucleotides. At least 2.5 million CDR3-containing paired-end reads were obtained from each sample. First-strand cDNA was synthesized from all RNA with the Mint cDNA synthesis kit, primed by a TRBC-specific oligonucleotide. Following uracil-DNA glycosylase treatment, a first 18-cycle PCR with universal primers M1SS and BC2_uni_R was performed on all cDNA. On the study's bioinformatics: Normalization of each sample was performed by random selection of 1 million high-quality reads, each carrying a distinct molecular identifier. Instead of being binned into consensus sequences, reads with shared molecular identifiers were discarded. MiTCR, with a Q25 quality threshold and the strictest error-elimination algorithm, was used for CDR3 identification, clonotype clustering and error correction. Lower-bound total TCR beta diversity was estimated with a nonparametric unseen species model using Euler transformation. The raw public reads went through TCRdb reprocessing: fastp at Q25, MiXCR clone calling, in-frame beta chains kept. Every CDR3 protein is listed once, alongside the most common genes and DNA of its rows. These V and J calls are TCRdb output, not the study's own analysis. The sample table shows 780,000 or so distinct CDR3 sequences, and 50% to 65% are seen once. About 42% of the sample is held by the ten biggest clonotypes.

The study at large found these results: Total diversity estimates from one million sequenced T cells were considered lower bounds and underestimates. The percentage of naive T cells measured by flow cytometry correlated strongly with observed TCR beta diversity. Compared with the aged group, the long-lived group had more naive CD4+ T cells, fewer expanded clones and increased TCR diversity, suggesting age selection. As age increased, observed TCR beta diversity per million T cells dropped in a roughly linear way, and a significant reduction was already evident by age approximately 40. Donor CMV infection status was unknown, potentially confounding age-related changes in expanded clonotypes. Bulk unsorted PBMC profiling prevented conclusive comparison of naive and antigen-experienced compartments.

Donors were a few dozen systemically healthy Caucasian individuals from Russia aged roughly 6 to 90 years. Ten milliliters of peripheral blood were drawn from each donor into EDTA-treated Vacutainer tubes. Ficoll-Paque density-gradient centrifugation was used to isolate PBMCs, with at least 6 million obtained per sample. Total RNA, at least 6 micrograms per sample, was extracted from PBMCs with Trizol reagent. The percentages of naive CD45RAhigh/CD27high T cells were determined by flow cytometry on a PBMC aliquot from every donor. From a lookup of the germline V gene, CDR1 and CDR2 are LGHNA and YNFKEQ. The CDR3 runs 14 amino acids, cysteine and phenylalanine included. The CDR3 DNA has 42 bases and is translated from base 1. V is clipped by 4 bases and J by 6 bases, and the sequence between their germline boundaries is 15 bases long.

This chain joins TRBV4-2 to TRBJ1-2, and possibly TRBD1, on 5 matching bases. The receptor comes from an elderly man in good health. Specimen: blood. The CDR3 reads as follows: CASSRQGTEDGYTF. The sequenced DNA is TGTGCCAGCAGCCGCCAGGGAACGGAGGATGGCTACACCTTC.